Sequencing of this T cell receptor beta chain was carried out in a study of blood T cell repertoires in COVID-19. Study in general: Some COVID-19 samples were acute and others convalescent; all came from the United States, Italy and Spain.

In the authors' workflow: Cell counts per sample came from amplifying reference gene primers. Data came from immunoSEQ multiplex PCR; TCRdb stores just in-frame clones and leaves some out. The D gene and trimming were derived from the DNA, and the V and J assignments and clone size from that table. This table has about 300,000 clones, about 87% appearing once. Those enrolled in Seattle joined during active infection and were followed longitudinally afterward. Germline CDR1 reads LGHNA; CDR2 reads YSLEER. V was shortened by 0 bases and J by 2 bases, with 16 bases between the two germline ends. The CDR3 consists of 17 residues.

The chain carries TRBV4-3 and TRBJ1-1, with a weak D call TRBD1 (5 bases). This clonotype originated in a woman aged 25 to 39 with COVID-19, enrolled during active disease. Material for sequencing was peripheral blood. CDR3 loop: CASSQDLSAGANTEAFF. The CDR3 DNA reads TGCGCCAGCAGCCAAGATCTTTCGGCTGGGGCCAACACTGAAGCTTTCTTT.